This T cell receptor (beta chain) came from a study of a mutant IDH1 vaccine in newly diagnosed glioma. Study summary: Eight vaccinations went to patients in weeks 1, 3, 5, 7, 11, 15, 19, 23. Vaccine administration was initiated 4-6 weeks following radiotherapy alone, or with temozolomide cycles. Every participant had undergone radiotherapy, temozolomide, or both before, and most underwent both. Points from the study as a whole: No link was apparently found between pseudoprogression and changes in top peripheral T cell clonotypes.

The CDR3 covers 13 residues. V was clipped by 4 bases and J by 6 bases, with 13 bases between them. The germline gives CDR1 MNHEY, CDR2 SVGAGI. Time point described: week 5, during vaccination. It was 300 ug of mutant IDH1 20-mer peptide that made up each vaccine dose, given with topical imiquimod. Sequencing was performed with immunoSEQ multiplex PCR; in TCRdb, only in-frame clones are kept and a portion is missing. The sample includes 50,000 to 65,000 clones, around 81% seen only once; the top ten take under 3.5%. In regard to this clone: Its specificity is not known.

The TCR originated in a man aged 30-40 years with glioma. The sample here was PBMCs, taken from a glioma patient whose treatment included an IDH1 peptide vaccine. This chain connects TRBV6-5 to TRBJ2-7; a possible D gene is TRBD1 (6 bases). CDR3 nucleotides: TGTGCCAGCAGTTCCGGGACACAGCGCGAGCAGTACTTC. Encoded protein: CASSSGTQREQYF.